A single sample is the source of the 8 T cell receptor beta chains below, sequenced in a study of PD-L1 blockade in urothelial cancer. Time point given: pretreatment peripheral blood. Only in-frame clones appear in the TCRdb table, and some are missing; sequencing was by immunoSEQ multiplex PCR. The table lists more than 75,000 clones, 65% to 85% of them singletons, with 2% to 2.5% in the top ten. The sequencing used PBMCs, collected around atezolizumab (anti-PD-L1) treatment. The receptors come from a man aged 55 to 70 with urothelial cancer.

CDR3 sequence reads: CASSARVGEVQYF. The CDR3 DNA reads TGTGCCAGCAGTGCACGAGTAGGGGAGGTTCAGTACTTC. The rearrangement joins TRBV27 to TRBJ2-4; possibly TRBD2 for D (6 bases). Germline V lookup: CDR1 MNHEY, CDR2 SMNVEV (reference sequence). Trimming shortened V by 5 bases and J by 11 bases, and 16 bases separated the two germline ends. The CDR3 is made up of 13 amino acids.

The chain employs TRBV5-4 and TRBJ2-1; perhaps TRBD2 as D (6 bases). The germline CDR1 and CDR2 sequences are SGHNT and YYREEE (reference sequence). The CDR3 contains 16 residues. V dropped 0 bases and J dropped 5 bases, with 15 bases sitting between them. CDR3 in amino acids: CASSLVGGNKNNEQFF. CDR3 nucleotides: TGTGCCAGCAGCTTGGTCGGCGGGAATAAAAACAATGAGCAGTTCTTC.

This chain connects TRBV10-2 to TRBJ1-3; the D gene is possibly TRBD1 (6 bases). V lost 6 bases, J lost 2 bases, and 17 bases lay in between. The CDR3 loop spans 16 amino acids. The germline V gene has CDR1 WSHSY and CDR2 SAAADI. The CDR3 reads CASSRQVTGTGNTIYF. The CDR3 nucleotides read TGCGCCAGCAGCAGACAAGTAACAGGGACTGGAAACACCATATATTTT.

The genes are TRBV14 and TRBJ2-1; 8 bases align to TRBD1. V trimming: 3 bases; J trimming: 12 bases; junction bases outside the gene matches: 7. The germline V gene encodes CDR1 SGHDN and CDR2 FVKESK. The CDR3 is made up of 13 amino acids. This chain's CDR3 is CASSQDLGQGQFF. The CDR3 DNA follows: TGTGCCAGCAGCCAGGACCTCGGACAGGGGCAGTTCTTC.

J is TRBJ2-7 and V is TRBV6-6, with D perhaps TRBD1 (6 bases). Germline-derived CDR1 and CDR2 are MNHNY and SVGAGI (reference sequence). Trimming stripped 6 bases from V and 2 bases from J, with 11 bases between. CDR3 size: 13 residues. The CDR3: CASRQDSTYEQYF. The CDR3 DNA is TGTGCCAGCAGACAGGACAGTACCTACGAGCAGTACTTC.

This chain uses TRBV28 with TRBJ1-1, with 7 bases aligning to TRBD1. V shed 7 bases and J 5 bases; nucleotides not matched to a gene: 7. This CDR3 has 13 amino acids. Germline V gene data show CDR1 as MDHEN and CDR2 as SYDVKM. DNA of the CDR3: TGTGCCAGCATAGGGGGCCCCGGGACTGAAGCTTTCTTT. Translated, it gives CASIGGPGTEAFF.

This chain uses TRBV6-6 with TRBJ2-5; D may be TRBD2 (7 bases). Germline assignment: CDR1 MNHNY and CDR2 SVGAGI (reference sequence). The CDR3 spans 15 residues. The ends were cut back, 4 bases at V and 5 bases at J, with 17 bases in the middle. The CDR3 DNA reads TGTGCCAGCAGTTTTCGGGGGGCAGGACGGGAGACCCAGTACTTC. It specifies CASSFRGAGRETQYF.

The rearrangement links TRBV6-1 to TRBJ1-5; no reliable D call. V was trimmed by 2 bases and J by 10 bases, leaving 18 bases between them. The germline V gene encodes CDR1 MNHNS and CDR2 SASEGT. This CDR3 is built from 15 residues. The CDR3 coding sequence is TGTGCCAGCAGTGAAAATTCGGGTTGGGTTGAACCCCAGCATTTT. It yields the protein CASSENSGWVEPQHF.